The present entry profiles one T cell receptor beta chain with its context. Its antigen is unknown. The CDR3 totals 14 residues. V dropped 8 bases and J dropped 3 bases, with 14 bases sitting between them. 13 Jbeta primers and 60 Vbeta primers were used for the PCR. Libraries were prepared by immunoSEQ multiplex PCR; TCRdb keeps only in-frame clonotypes and omits some of them. The sample records approximately 90,000 clones, roughly 74% being singletons. The data were obtained in a study of cytomegalovirus exposure and HLA in healthy donors. Study results and limitations: A later analysis, which compared TCR beta chains of equal frequency, found the HLA-associated ones more clonally expanded. A missense variant in DCLRE1C was later tied to TCR beta V- and J-gene trimming. Researchers counted around 150 TCR beta chains as cytomegalovirus-associated. No immune exposure information besides CMV serostatus was available.

This clonotype was obtained from a middle-aged man in good health and CMV-seronegative. The chain is built from TRBV23-1 and TRBJ2-4; D unresolved. TRBV23-1 is flagged as an ORF with uncertain function. Input material: PBMCs. The CDR3 region has the DNA TGCGCCAGCCAGGATGCCCCACTCAAAAACATTCAGTACTTC. Protein product: CASQDAPLKNIQYF.